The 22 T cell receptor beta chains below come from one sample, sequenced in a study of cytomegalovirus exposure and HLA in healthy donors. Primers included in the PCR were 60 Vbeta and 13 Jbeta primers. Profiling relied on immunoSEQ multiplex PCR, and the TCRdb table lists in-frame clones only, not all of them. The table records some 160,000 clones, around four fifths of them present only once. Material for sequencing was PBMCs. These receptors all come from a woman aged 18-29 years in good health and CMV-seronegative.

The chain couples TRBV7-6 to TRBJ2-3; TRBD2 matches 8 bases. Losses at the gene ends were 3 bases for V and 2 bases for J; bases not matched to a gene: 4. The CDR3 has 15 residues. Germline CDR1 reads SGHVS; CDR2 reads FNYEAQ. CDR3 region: CASSFGLAFTDTQYF. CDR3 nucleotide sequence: TGTGCCAGCAGCTTTGGACTAGCTTTCACAGATACGCAGTATTTT. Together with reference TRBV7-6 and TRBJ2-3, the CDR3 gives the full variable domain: GAGVSQSPRYKVTKRGQDVALRCDPISGHVSLYWYRQALGQGPEFLTYFNYEAQQDKSGLPNDRFSAERPEGSISTLTIQRTEQRDSAMYRCASSFGLAFTDTQYFGPGTRLTVL.

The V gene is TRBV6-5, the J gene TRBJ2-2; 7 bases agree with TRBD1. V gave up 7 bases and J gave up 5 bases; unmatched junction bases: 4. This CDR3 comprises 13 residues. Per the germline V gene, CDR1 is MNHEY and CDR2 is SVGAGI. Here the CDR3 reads CASNRGRTGELFF. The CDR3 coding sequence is TGTGCCAGCAACAGGGGCCGAACCGGGGAGCTGTTTTTT.

The CDR3: CASSLGIRDEQYF. CDR3 nucleotides: TGCGCCAGCAGCTTGGGCATTCGGGACGAGCAGTACTTC. The chain has TRBV5-1 and TRBJ2-7; no firm D call. Per the germline V gene, CDR1 is SGHRS and CDR2 is YFSETQ. Deletions cut 0 bases from V and 5 bases from J, with 9 bases between. The CDR3 spans 13 residues. Full variable domain (remainder filled in from reference TRBV5-1 and TRBJ2-7): KAGVTQTPRYLIKTRGQQVTLSCSPISGHRSVSWYQQTPGQGLQFLFEYFSETQRNKGNFPGRFSGRQFSNSRSEMNVSTLELGDSALYLCASSLGIRDEQYFGPGTRLTVT.

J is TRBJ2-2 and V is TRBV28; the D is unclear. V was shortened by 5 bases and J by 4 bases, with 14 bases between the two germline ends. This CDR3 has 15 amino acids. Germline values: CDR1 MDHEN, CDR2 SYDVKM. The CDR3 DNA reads TGTGCCAGCAGTCCCCCGTCGGGTAGCACCGGGGAGCTGTTTTTT. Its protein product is CASSPPSGSTGELFF.

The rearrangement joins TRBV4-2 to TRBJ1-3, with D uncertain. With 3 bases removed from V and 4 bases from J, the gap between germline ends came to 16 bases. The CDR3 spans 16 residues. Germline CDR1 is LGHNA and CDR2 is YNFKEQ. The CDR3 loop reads CASSQTGGGDGNTIYF. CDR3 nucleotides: TGTGCCAGCAGCCAGACCGGAGGAGGAGACGGAAACACCATATATTTT.

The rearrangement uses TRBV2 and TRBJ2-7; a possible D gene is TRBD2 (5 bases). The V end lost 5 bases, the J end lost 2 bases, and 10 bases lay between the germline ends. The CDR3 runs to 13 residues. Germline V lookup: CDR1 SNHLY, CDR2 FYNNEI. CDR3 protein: CASSLAGTYEQYF. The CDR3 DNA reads TGTGCCAGCAGTCTAGCCGGAACCTACGAGCAGTACTTC.

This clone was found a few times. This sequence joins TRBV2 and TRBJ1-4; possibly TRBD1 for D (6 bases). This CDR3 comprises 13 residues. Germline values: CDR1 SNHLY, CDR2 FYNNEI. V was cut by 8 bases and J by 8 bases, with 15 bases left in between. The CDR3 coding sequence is TGTGCCAGCGGATACAGGGAACGGGAAAAACTGTTTTTT. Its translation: CASGYREREKLFF.

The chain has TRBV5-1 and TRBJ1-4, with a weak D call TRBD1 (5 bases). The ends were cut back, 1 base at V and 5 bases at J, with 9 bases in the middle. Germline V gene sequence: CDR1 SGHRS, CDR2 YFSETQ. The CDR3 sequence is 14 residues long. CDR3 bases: TGCGCCAGCAGCTTGCCGGGGGGGAATGAAAAACTGTTTTTT. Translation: CASSLPGGNEKLFF. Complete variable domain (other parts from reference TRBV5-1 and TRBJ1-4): KAGVTQTPRYLIKTRGQQVTLSCSPISGHRSVSWYQQTPGQGLQFLFEYFSETQRNKGNFPGRFSGRQFSNSRSEMNVSTLELGDSALYLCASSLPGGNEKLFFGSGTQLSVL.

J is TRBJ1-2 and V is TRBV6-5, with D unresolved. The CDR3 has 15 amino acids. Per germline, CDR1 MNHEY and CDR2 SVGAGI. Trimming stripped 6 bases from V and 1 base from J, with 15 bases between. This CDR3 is CASRPGSRGNYGYTF. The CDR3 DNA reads TGTGCCAGCAGGCCCGGGAGCCGGGGTAACTATGGCTACACCTTC.

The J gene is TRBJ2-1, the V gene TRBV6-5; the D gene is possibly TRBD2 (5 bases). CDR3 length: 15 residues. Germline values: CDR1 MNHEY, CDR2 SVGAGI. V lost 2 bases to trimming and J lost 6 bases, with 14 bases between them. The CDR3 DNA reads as TGTGCCAGCAGTTACCTTAGCGTCGTGGGCAATGAGCAGTTCTTC. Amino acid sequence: CASSYLSVVGNEQFF.

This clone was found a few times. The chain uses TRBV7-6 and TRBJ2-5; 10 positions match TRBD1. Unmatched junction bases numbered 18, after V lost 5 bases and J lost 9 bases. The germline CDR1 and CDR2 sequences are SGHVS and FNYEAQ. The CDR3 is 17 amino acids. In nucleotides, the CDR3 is TGTGCCAGCAGCCCCGCCCGACAGGGGGCGGGGGGTATGGCCCAGTACTTC. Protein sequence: CASSPARQGAGGMAQYF. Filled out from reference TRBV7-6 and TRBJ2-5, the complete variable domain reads GAGVSQSPRYKVTKRGQDVALRCDPISGHVSLYWYRQALGQGPEFLTYFNYEAQQDKSGLPNDRFSAERPEGSISTLTIQRTEQRDSAMYRCASSPARQGAGGMAQYFGPGTRLLVL.

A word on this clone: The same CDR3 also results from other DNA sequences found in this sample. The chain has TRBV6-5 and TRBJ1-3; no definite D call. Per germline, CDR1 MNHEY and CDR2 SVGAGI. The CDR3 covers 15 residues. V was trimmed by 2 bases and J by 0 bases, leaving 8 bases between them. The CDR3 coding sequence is TGTGCCAGCAGTTACGGCGGGTCCTCTGGAAACACCATATATTTT. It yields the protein CASSYGGSSGNTIYF.

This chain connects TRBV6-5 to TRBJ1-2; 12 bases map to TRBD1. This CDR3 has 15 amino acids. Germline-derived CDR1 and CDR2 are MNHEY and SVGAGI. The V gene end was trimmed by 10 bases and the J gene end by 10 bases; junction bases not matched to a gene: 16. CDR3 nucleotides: TGTGCCACCATAAAATCAACCGGGACAGGGGGCGTCTACACCTTC. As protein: CATIKSTGTGGVYTF.

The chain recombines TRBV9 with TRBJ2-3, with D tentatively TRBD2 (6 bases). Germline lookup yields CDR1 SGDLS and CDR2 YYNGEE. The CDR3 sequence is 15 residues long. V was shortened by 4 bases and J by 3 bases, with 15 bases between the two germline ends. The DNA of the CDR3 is TGTGCCAGCAGCTTAGACGGGGGATCGACAGATACGCAGTATTTT. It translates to CASSLDGGSTDTQYF. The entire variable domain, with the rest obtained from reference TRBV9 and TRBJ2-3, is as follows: DSGVTQTPKHLITATGQRVTLRCSPRSGDLSVYWYQQSLDQGLQFLIQYYNGEERAKGNILERFSAQQFPDLHSELNLSSLELGDSALYFCASSLDGGSTDTQYFGPGTRLTVL.

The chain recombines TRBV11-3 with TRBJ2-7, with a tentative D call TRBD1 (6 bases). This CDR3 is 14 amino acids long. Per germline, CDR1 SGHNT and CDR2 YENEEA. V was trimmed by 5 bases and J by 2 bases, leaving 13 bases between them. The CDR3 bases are TGTGCCAGCAGCCCCACAGGGACGACCTACGAGCAGTACTTC. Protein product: CASSPTGTTYEQYF.

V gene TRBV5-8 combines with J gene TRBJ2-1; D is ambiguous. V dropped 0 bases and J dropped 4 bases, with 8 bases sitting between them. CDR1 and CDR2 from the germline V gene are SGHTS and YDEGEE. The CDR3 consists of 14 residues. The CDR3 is CASSLAMSYNEQFF. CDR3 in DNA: TGTGCCAGCAGCTTGGCCATGTCATACAATGAGCAGTTCTTC.

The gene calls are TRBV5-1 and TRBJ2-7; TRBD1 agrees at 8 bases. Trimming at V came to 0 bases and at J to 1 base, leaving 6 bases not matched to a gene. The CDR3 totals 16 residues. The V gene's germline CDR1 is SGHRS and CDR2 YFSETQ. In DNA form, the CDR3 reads TGCGCCAGCAGCTTGGATCTGACAGGGGAATCCTACGAGCAGTACTTC. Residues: CASSLDLTGESYEQYF.

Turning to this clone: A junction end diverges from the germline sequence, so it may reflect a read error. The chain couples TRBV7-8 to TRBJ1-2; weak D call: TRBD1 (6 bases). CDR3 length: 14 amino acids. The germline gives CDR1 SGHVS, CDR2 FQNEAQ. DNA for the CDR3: TGTACCAGCAGCTTGGAAACAGGGAGAGGGGGCTACACCTTC. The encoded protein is CTSSLETGRGGYTF.

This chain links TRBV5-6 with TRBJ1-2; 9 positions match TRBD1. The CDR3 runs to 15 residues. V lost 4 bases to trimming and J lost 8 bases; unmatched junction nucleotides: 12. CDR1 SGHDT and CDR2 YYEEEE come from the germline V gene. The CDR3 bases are TGTGCCAGCAGCGAGAAAAACAGGGGGCCTCGAGGCTACACCTTC. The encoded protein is CASSEKNRGPRGYTF. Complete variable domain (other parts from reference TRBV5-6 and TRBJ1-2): DAGVTQSPTHLIKTRGQQVTLRCSPKSGHDTVSWYQQALGQGPQFIFQYYEEEERQRGNFPDRFSGHQFPNYSSELNVNALLLGDSALYLCASSEKNRGPRGYTFGSGTRLTVV.

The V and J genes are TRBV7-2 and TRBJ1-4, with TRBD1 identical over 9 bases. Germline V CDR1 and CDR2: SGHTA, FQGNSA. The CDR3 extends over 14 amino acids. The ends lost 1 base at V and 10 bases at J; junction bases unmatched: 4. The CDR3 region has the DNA TGTGCCAGCAGCTTAGGACAGGGGGGGGGAAAACTGTTTTTT. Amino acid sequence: CASSLGQGGGKLFF. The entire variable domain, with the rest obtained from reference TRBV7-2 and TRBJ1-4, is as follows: GAGVSQSPSNKVTEKGKDVELRCDPISGHTALYWYRQSLGQGLEFLIYFQGNSAPDKSGLPSDRFSAERTGGSVSTLTIQRTQQEDSAVYLCASSLGQGGGKLFFGSGTQLSVL.

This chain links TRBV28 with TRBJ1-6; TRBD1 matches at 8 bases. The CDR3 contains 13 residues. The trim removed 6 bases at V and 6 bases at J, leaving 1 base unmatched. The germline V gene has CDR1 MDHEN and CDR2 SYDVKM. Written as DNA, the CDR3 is TGTGCCAGCAGACAGGGGGTTAATTCACCCCTCCACTTT. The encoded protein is CASRQGVNSPLHF.

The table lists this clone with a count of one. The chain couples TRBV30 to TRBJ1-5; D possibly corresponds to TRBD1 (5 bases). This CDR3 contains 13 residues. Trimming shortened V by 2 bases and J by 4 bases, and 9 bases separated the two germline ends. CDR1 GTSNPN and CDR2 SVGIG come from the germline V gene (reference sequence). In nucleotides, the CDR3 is TGTGCCTGGAGTAATCAGGGAAATCAGCCCCAGCATTTT. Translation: CAWSNQGNQPQHF.